The clone carrying this TCR beta chain was observed once. Antigen unknown. TCRdb ran MiXCR on the multiplex PCR reads and lists one entry per CDR3 protein. This repertoire shows about 17,000 distinct CDR3 sequences, roughly 63% found once; its top ten account for about a fifth. This record belongs to a study of breast tumors, draining lymph nodes, adjacent tissues. Study conclusions and caveats: Tumors had less TCR diversity than lymph nodes, more than nontumor tissue. Tumor and nontumor repertoires were significantly more similar in luminal-like than in basal-like breast cancer. Most tumor T cells seemingly derive from lymph node, then expand in tumor. That most tumor T cells come from lymph nodes remained unproven.

Between the trimmed V and J ends, which lost 4 bases and 3 bases, there was a span of 10 bases. This CDR3 contains 12 residues. From germline, CDR1 is SQVTM and CDR2 ANQGSEA. The chain uses TRBV29-1 and TRBJ2-7, with D possibly TRBD2 on 5 matching bases. This TCR derives from a female donor with breast cancer. Some clones in this sample may be carry-over from other donors' samples. Sequences were obtained from tumor-adjacent breast tissue. The CDR3 nucleotides read TGCAGCGTTGGCGAGGGTATCTACGAGCAGTACTTC. It yields the protein CSVGEGIYEQYF.